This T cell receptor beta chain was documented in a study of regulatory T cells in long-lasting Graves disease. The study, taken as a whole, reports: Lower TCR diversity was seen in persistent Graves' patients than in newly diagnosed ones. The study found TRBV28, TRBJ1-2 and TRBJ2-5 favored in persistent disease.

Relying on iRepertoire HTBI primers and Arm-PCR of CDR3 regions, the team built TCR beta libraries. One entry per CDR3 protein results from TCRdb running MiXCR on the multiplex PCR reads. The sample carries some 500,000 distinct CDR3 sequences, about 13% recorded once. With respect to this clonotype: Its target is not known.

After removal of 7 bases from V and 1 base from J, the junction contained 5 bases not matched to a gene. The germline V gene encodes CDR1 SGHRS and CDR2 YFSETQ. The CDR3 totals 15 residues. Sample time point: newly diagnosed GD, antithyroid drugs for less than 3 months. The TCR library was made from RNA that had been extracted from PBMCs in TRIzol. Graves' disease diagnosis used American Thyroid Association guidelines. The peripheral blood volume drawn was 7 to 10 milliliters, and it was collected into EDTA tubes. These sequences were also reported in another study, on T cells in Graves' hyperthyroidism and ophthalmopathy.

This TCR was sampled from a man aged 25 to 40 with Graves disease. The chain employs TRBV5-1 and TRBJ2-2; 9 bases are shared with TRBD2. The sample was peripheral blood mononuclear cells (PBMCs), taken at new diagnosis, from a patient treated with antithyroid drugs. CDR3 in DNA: TGCGCCAGCGGCTCTAGCGGGGAGAACACCGGGGAGCTGTTTTTT. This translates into CASGSSGENTGELFF.